This TCR beta chain was recorded in a study of T-cell reconstitution after alpha-beta-depleted transplantation in children. The CDR3 is 14 amino acids. The junction had 6 bases not matched to a gene; V was cut back by 8 bases and J by 1 base. Germline CDR1 reads DFQATT; CDR2 reads SNEGSKA (reference sequence). Preparation of the TCRbeta library used unique molecular identifiers. Each CDR3 protein gets one entry after TCRdb re-called the PCR reads with MiXCR. The sample yields almost 600,000 distinct CDR3 sequences, 25% to 30% seen once. Findings and limits, study-wide: Newly generated T cells supplied most T-cell counts and diversity one year post-transplant.

This clonotype was counted only a few times. What it binds is unknown. The chain couples TRBV20-1 to TRBJ2-5, with 11 bases matching TRBD2. Here the sequenced sample was PBMCs, taken before TCRalphabeta/CD19-depleted stem cell transplant. This receptor was taken from a boy under three years old with Wiskott-Aldrich syndrome, due to receive a stem cell transplant. This CDR3 reads CSTSSGRLQETQYF. The CDR3 DNA follows: TGCAGTACATCTAGCGGGAGGCTCCAAGAGACCCAGTACTTC.